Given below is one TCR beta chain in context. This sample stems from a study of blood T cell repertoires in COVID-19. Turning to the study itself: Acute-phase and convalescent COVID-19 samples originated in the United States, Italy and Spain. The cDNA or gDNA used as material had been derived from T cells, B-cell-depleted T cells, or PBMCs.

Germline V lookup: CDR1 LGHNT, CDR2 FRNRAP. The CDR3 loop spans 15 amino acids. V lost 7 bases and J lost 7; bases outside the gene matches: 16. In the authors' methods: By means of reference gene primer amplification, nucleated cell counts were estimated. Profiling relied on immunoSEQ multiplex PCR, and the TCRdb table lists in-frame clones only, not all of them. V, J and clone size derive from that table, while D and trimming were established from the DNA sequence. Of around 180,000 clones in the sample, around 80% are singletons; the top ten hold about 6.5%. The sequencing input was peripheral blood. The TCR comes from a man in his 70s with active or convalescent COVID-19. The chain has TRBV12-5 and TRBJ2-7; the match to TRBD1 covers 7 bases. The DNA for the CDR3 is TGTGCTAGTGCCCCCACCGGGACAGTCGTTGGTGAGCAGTACTTC. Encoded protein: CASAPTGTVVGEQYF.